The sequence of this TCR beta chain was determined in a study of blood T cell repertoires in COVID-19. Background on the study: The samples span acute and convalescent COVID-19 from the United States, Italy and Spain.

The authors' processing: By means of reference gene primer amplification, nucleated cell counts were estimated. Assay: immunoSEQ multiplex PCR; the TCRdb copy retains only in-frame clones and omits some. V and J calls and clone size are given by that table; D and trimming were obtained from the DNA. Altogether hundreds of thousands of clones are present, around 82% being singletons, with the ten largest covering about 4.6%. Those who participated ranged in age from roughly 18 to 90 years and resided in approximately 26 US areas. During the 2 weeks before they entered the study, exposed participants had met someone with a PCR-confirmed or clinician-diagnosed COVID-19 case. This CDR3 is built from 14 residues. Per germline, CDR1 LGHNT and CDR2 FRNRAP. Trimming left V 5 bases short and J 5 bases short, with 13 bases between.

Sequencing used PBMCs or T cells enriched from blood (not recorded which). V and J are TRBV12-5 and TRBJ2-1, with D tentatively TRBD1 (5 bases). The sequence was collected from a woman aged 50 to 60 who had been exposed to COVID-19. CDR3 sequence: CASGPLREDNEQFF. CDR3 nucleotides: TGTGCTAGTGGTCCCCTCAGGGAAGACAATGAGCAGTTCTTC.